This is a list of T cell receptor beta chains from one sample in a study of PD-1 blockade in mismatch repair-deficient tumors. Clones were read by immunoSEQ multiplex PCR, and TCRdb kept only the in-frame ones, dropping some. The sample yields 85,000 to 130,000 clones, about 79% seen once. The sample was peripheral blood, taken 36 weeks after starting pembrolizumab. The source of these receptors is an adult with mismatch repair-deficient cancer. Each CDR3 is given with its conserved first and last residue. Fields, in order: CDR3 DNA, CDR3 protein, V gene, J gene, clone size, D gene. The D gene is left open where the match is weak. Only some rows state a clone size, as once, few, many or a class for expanded clones.

TGTGCCAGCAGCTTAGTTGGGGGGAATGAAAAACTGTTTTTT	CASSLVGGNEKLFF	TRBV7-9	TRBJ1-4	-	-
TGTGCCAGCAGTTCCTCCGGGGGTGGAGATACGCAGTATTTT	CASSSSGGGDTQYF	TRBV28	TRBJ2-3	-	-
TGTGCCAGCAGCTTCATCTGGAAACCGAACACCGGGGAGCTGTTTTTT	CASSFIWKPNTGELFF	TRBV5-6	TRBJ2-2	-	-
TGTGCCAGCAGCTTAAACGGCAGGGGGCTTGGGGCTTTCTTT	CASSLNGRGLGAFF	TRBV7-3	TRBJ1-1	-	TRBD1
TGTGCCAGCAGCTTGGACGGGGGCGGCTACACCTTC	CASSLDGGGYTF	TRBV5-5	TRBJ1-2	once	-
TGTGCCAGCAGTACGAATCCTTCGAGACGAGTTAGCACCTTC	CASSTNPSRRVSTF	TRBV6-5	TRBJ1-2	-	-
TGCGCCAGCAGCCAAGATGAGACTAGCGGGAGCAGGAATGAGCAGTTCTTC	CASSQDETSGSRNEQFF	TRBV4-1	TRBJ2-1	-	TRBD2
TGTGCCAGCAGCCCGCGGCCATCGGGTATGAACACTGAAGCTTTCTTT	CASSPRPSGMNTEAFF	TRBV9	TRBJ1-1	-	-
TGTGCCAGCAGCTACAGACTAGCGGGAGGGCTATTGAACACCGGGGAGCTGTTTTTT	CASSYRLAGGLLNTGELFF	TRBV7-9	TRBJ2-2	-	TRBD2
TGTGCCAGCGGATACGCGAACACCGGGGAGCTGTTTTTT	CASGYANTGELFF	TRBV4-2	TRBJ2-2	few	-
TGTGCCAGTAGCCCCAGCCGTGGGGAGACCCAGTACTTC	CASSPSRGETQYF	TRBV19	TRBJ2-5	-	-
TGTGCCAGCAGCTCCCCGGGACTCCCCCCTAGAGGGGAGCTGTTTTTT	CASSSPGLPPRGELFF	TRBV7-3	TRBJ2-2	-	-
TGTGCCAGCAGCCCCGACAGGAACACCGGGGAGCTGTTTTTT	CASSPDRNTGELFF	TRBV7-2	TRBJ2-2	few	-
TGCGCCAGCAGCGCCGGGACAGAGGAGACCCAGTACTTC	CASSAGTEETQYF	TRBV5-1	TRBJ2-5	-	TRBD1
TGTGCCAGCAGTCCCACTAGCGGGAGGATCGAGCAGTACTTC	CASSPTSGRIEQYF	TRBV27	TRBJ2-7	few	TRBD2
TGTGCCAGCAGCTTAGGGGGCGGTGCAACTAATGAAAAACTGTTTTTT	CASSLGGGATNEKLFF	TRBV11-2	TRBJ1-4	-	-
TGTGCCAGCGCGTCTAGCGGGAGTACAGATACGCAGTATTTT	CASASSGSTDTQYF	TRBV18	TRBJ2-3	-	TRBD2
TGTGCCAGCAGCTTAGGAGGGTCCCCTCCTACGAAGAACACCGGGGAGCTGTTTTTT	CASSLGGSPPTKNTGELFF	TRBV7-8	TRBJ2-2	-	-
TGTGCCAGCAGCAAGACAGGGGGCGGACAGCCCCAGCATTTT	CASSKTGGGQPQHF	TRBV6-5	TRBJ1-5	once	TRBD1
TGTGCCATCGGATCCGATAGGCGAGGCTACACCTTC	CAIGSDRRGYTF	TRBV10-3	TRBJ1-2	few	-
TGTGCCAGCAGTAAATCTCCCCCCGGGACTAGCGGCTTGTACCAAGAGACCCAGTACTTC	CASSKSPPGTSGLYQETQYF	TRBV27	TRBJ2-5	few	TRBD2
TGTGCCAGCAGTGGGAGCGGGTACCAAGAGACCCAGTACTTC	CASSGSGYQETQYF	TRBV7-2	TRBJ2-5	-	-
TGTGCCAGCCGGGACAGGGGAACCGAGCAGTACTTC	CASRDRGTEQYF	TRBV19	TRBJ2-7	-	TRBD1
TGTGCCAGCAGCCGTGGATCTAACACCGGGGAGCTGTTTTTT	CASSRGSNTGELFF	TRBV6-5	TRBJ2-2	-	-
TGTGCCAGCAGCAAAGAATGTAGGGTCACTCAAGAGACCCAGTACTTC	CASSKECRVTQETQYF	TRBV21-1	TRBJ2-5	few	-
TGCGCCAGCAGCCAGGAGGCGCAGAGTCCAAGCACAGATACGCAGTATTTT	CASSQEAQSPSTDTQYF	TRBV4-3	TRBJ2-3	once	-
TGTGCCAGCAGCGGCCAGGGGGCAAGTGAGCAGTACTTC	CASSGQGASEQYF	TRBV4-2	TRBJ2-7	once	TRBD1
TGTGCCAGCAGTGGACGACGTAAAAGGGCCGGGGAGCTGTTTTTT	CASSGRRKRAGELFF	TRBV6-4	TRBJ2-2	-	-